Given below is one T cell receptor (beta chain) in context. The assay was immunoSEQ multiplex PCR, and TCRdb's table has in-frame clones only and misses some. The sample lists roughly 370,000 clones, around nine tenths occurring once. The CDR3 is made up of 15 amino acids. Germline values: CDR1 SGHTA, CDR2 FQGNSA. With 0 bases removed from V and 0 bases from J, the gap between germline ends came to 8 bases. The data belong to a study of blood T cell repertoires in COVID-19. The TCR comes from a woman aged 45-60 years who had recovered from COVID-19. The specimen sequenced was PBMCs or T cells enriched from blood (not recorded which). The V gene is TRBV7-2, the J gene TRBJ1-2, with no clear D. This CDR3 reads CASSLALNTNYGYTF. CDR3 coding DNA: TGTGCCAGCAGCTTAGCCCTAAATACTAACTATGGCTACACCTTC. The whole variable domain, remainder taken from reference TRBV7-2 and TRBJ1-2, is GAGVSQSPSNKVTEKGKDVELRCDPISGHTALYWYRQSLGQGLEFLIYFQGNSAPDKSGLPSDRFSAERTGGSVSTLTIQRTQQEDSAVYLCASSLALNTNYGYTFGSGTRLTVV.